This T cell receptor beta chain was profiled in a study of spatial heterogeneity in lung cancer. At the level of the study: Consistent detection of more beta-chain than alpha-chain sequences was observed. In raw reads, more than 9.5 appearances on average were recorded for each unique TCR and UMI combination.

TCRdb called the 5' RACE reads again in MiXCR, with one record for every CDR3 protein. The data contain 28,000 or so distinct CDR3 sequences, around 13% of them singletons. Overall study findings and caveats: Expanded tumor TCRs that were ubiquitous appeared in blood more at resection than follow-up.

V shed 4 bases and J shed 4 bases, with 7 bases lying between them. The CDR3 has 11 amino acids. Germline CDR1 is DFQATT and CDR2 is SNEGSKA (reference sequence). Time point indicated: sample taken at primary tumor resection. Whole RNA from tumor, nontumor lung or frozen PBMC was sequenced unsorted. The donor group consisted of roughly 70 patients who had untreated, early-stage non-small cell lung cancer. In its sample, this clonotype was seen many times. Its matching antigen is unknown. This receptor was taken from a female donor with early-stage non-small cell lung cancer. This sample comprised PBMCs, obtained at surgery. The chain carries TRBV20-1 and TRBJ1-2; D call uncertain. The CDR3 reads CSATGGYGYTF. CDR3 nucleotide sequence: TGCAGTGCTACCGGCGGCTATGGCTACACCTTC.